A single sample is the source of the 20 T cell receptor beta chains below, sequenced in a study of blood T cell repertoires in COVID-19. The table came from immunoSEQ multiplex PCR; TCRdb's copy has only in-frame clones and leaves some out. The repertoire consists of a few hundred thousand clones, with approximately 89% occurring once and the leading ten covering around 4.6%. The sequenced material came from peripheral blood. The source of these receptors is a woman between 40 and 55 years old who had recovered from COVID-19.

V usage is TRBV6-5 and J usage is TRBJ1-2; tentatively, D is TRBD1 (5 bases). Germline CDR1 MNHEY, CDR2 SVGAGI. Between the trimmed V and J ends, which lost 5 bases and 4 bases, there was a span of 11 bases. This CDR3 contains 13 residues. The CDR3 nucleotides read TGTGCCAGCAGTCCGACAGAATTCTATGGCTACACCTTC. Amino acids: CASSPTEFYGYTF.

The chain recombines TRBV7-9 with TRBJ2-3, with 7 nucleotides matching TRBD2. The CDR3 length is 14 residues. Trimming removed 6 bases from V and 1 base from J; junction bases left unmatched: 4. Germline CDR1 reads SEHNR; CDR2 reads FQNEAQ (reference sequence). The CDR3 DNA reads TGTGCCAGCAGGGGAGGGTTCGGCACAGATACGCAGTATTTT. Its protein product is CASRGGFGTDTQYF.

The genes are TRBV15 and TRBJ1-2; possibly TRBD1 for D (5 bases). The CDR3 is 14 amino acids. Germline V gives CDR1 LNHNV, CDR2 YYDKDF (reference sequence). Trimming removed 3 bases at V and 5 bases at J, with 13 bases between. The CDR3 loop reads CATSSFPDRYGYTF. CDR3 sequence (DNA): TGTGCCACCAGCAGTTTCCCCGACAGATATGGCTACACCTTC.

V gene TRBV5-1 combines with J gene TRBJ2-1; TRBD1 matches at 7 bases. The CDR3 sequence is 15 residues long. Per germline, CDR1 SGHRS and CDR2 YFSETQ. Trimming removed 0 bases from V and 3 bases from J; junction bases left unmatched: 3. DNA for the CDR3: TGCGCCAGCAGCTTGGAGGGGGACAGCTACAATGAGCAGTTCTTC. Its translation: CASSLEGDSYNEQFF.

The chain has TRBV3-1 (or the pseudogene TRBV3-2) and TRBJ2-5; D may be TRBD1 (6 bases). The CDR3 runs 16 residues. Germline V gives CDR1 LGHDT, CDR2 YNNKEL (reference sequence). V was trimmed by 4 bases and J by 1 base, leaving 16 bases between them. The CDR3 loop is CASSLRGSIVQETQYF. The DNA of the CDR3 is TGTGCCAGCAGCCTGAGGGGGTCTATCGTCCAAGAGACCCAGTACTTC.

The chain recombines TRBV5-4 with TRBJ1-4, with D unresolved. CDR3 size: 11 residues. V dropped 4 bases and J dropped 4 bases, with 2 bases sitting between them. Germline CDR1 is SGHNT and CDR2 is YYREEE (reference sequence). The CDR3 region has the DNA TGTGCCAGCAGCCATAATGAAAAACTGTTTTTT. Translation gives CASSHNEKLFF. The entire variable domain, with the rest obtained from reference TRBV5-4 and TRBJ1-4, is as follows: ETGVTQSPTHLIKTRGQQVTLRCSSQSGHNTVSWYQQALGQGPQFIFQYYREEENGRGNFPPRFSGLQFPNYSSELNVNALELDDSALYLCASSHNEKLFFGSGTQLSVL.

V usage is TRBV11-3 and J usage is TRBJ2-2; TRBD1 aligns across 9 bases. Germline trimming cut 5 bases from V and 8 bases from J; bases unmatched to any gene: 15. In germline, CDR1 is SGHNT, CDR2 YENEEA. CDR3 size: 17 residues. CDR3 sequence: CASSTEPQGAGKGELFF. The CDR3 coding sequence is TGTGCCAGCAGCACCGAACCACAGGGGGCGGGTAAAGGGGAGCTGTTTTTT.

The chain couples TRBV15 to TRBJ1-6, with 10 bases that match TRBD1. V dropped 0 bases and J dropped 9; count of bases not matched to a gene: 2. CDR3 size: 15 residues. Germline lookup yields CDR1 LNHNV and CDR2 YYDKDF (reference sequence). CDR3 DNA sequence: TGTGCCACCAGCAGAGACAGGACAGGGGGTTCACCCCTCCACTTT. It codes for CATSRDRTGGSPLHF.

The chain employs TRBV12-3 or TRBV12-4 and TRBJ1-2; 7 nucleotides align to TRBD1. The CDR3 contains 13 residues. Trimming at V came to 6 bases and at J to 4 bases, leaving 5 bases not matched to a gene. The CDR3 spells CASSRQGSYGYTF. As DNA, the CDR3 is TGTGCCAGCAGCAGACAGGGATCCTATGGCTACACCTTC.

The chain recombines TRBV27 with TRBJ1-2, with D possibly TRBD1 on 5 matching bases. The CDR3 consists of 12 residues. Germline loops: CDR1 MNHEY, CDR2 SMNVEV (reference sequence). Trimming shortened V by 5 bases and J by 8 bases, and 12 bases separated the two germline ends. The CDR3 loop is CASSRPGKGYTF. The CDR3 DNA follows: TGTGCCAGCAGTCGCCCAGGGAAAGGCTACACCTTC.

This clone was counted a few times. The chain is built from TRBV12-3 or TRBV12-4 and TRBJ2-1; tentatively, D is TRBD1 (7 bases). The CDR3 contains 13 residues. Trimming cost V 7 bases and J 4 bases, with 11 bases left between them. The CDR3 loop reads CASTRGTYNEQFF. In DNA, the CDR3 is TGTGCCAGCACCAGGGGGACTTACAATGAGCAGTTCTTC.

This sequence joins TRBV12-3 or TRBV12-4 and TRBJ1-2; D call uncertain. This CDR3 is 12 amino acids long. V gave up 0 bases and J gave up 6 bases, with 5 bases separating them. The CDR3 DNA sequence: TGTGCCAGCAGTTTAGCGAGAAATGGCTACACCTTC. Its protein is CASSLARNGYTF.

This chain links TRBV5-6 with TRBJ2-6; D is undetermined. V lost 0 bases, J lost 4 bases, and 2 bases lay in between. Germline CDR1 reads SGHDT; CDR2 reads YYEEEE. CDR3 length equals 13 residues. In DNA, the CDR3 is TGTGCCAGCAGCTTGGCGGGGGCCAACGTCCTGACTTTC. As protein: CASSLAGANVLTF. The variable domain in full, with the rest retrieved from reference TRBV5-6 and TRBJ2-6, is DAGVTQSPTHLIKTRGQQVTLRCSPKSGHDTVSWYQQALGQGPQFIFQYYEEEERQRGNFPDRFSGHQFPNYSSELNVNALLLGDSALYLCASSLAGANVLTFGAGSRLTVL.

The rearrangement links TRBV7-7 to TRBJ2-1; 8 bases agree with TRBD1. Germline assignment: CDR1 SSHAT and CDR2 FNYEAQ (reference sequence). The CDR3 extends over 14 amino acids. J gave up 5 bases and V 5 bases, and 5 bases lay outside the gene matches. In DNA form, the CDR3 reads TGTGCCAGCAGCACCCAACAGGGGGACAATGAGCAGTTCTTC. The encoded protein is CASSTQQGDNEQFF. Filled out from reference TRBV7-7 and TRBJ2-1, the complete variable domain reads GAGVSQSPRYKVTKRGQDVTLRCDPISSHATLYWYQQALGQGPEFLTYFNYEAQPDKSGLPSDRFSAERPEGSISTLTIQRTEQRDSAMYRCASSTQQGDNEQFFGPGTRLTVL.

In this sample, this clone turned up once. The gene calls are TRBV28 and TRBJ2-7; 7 bases agree with TRBD1. J lost 6 bases, V lost 5 bases, and 7 bases had no gene match. The CDR3 spans 13 residues. Germline loops: CDR1 MDHEN, CDR2 SYDVKM. This chain's CDR3 is CASSPGQRLEQYV. In nucleotides, the CDR3 is TGTGCCAGCAGTCCGGGACAGCGGCTCGAGCAGTACGTC.

The chain joins TRBV7-6 to TRBJ2-7; D gene unclear. Germline V gene data show CDR1 as SGHVS and CDR2 as FNYEAQ. The CDR3 runs to 14 residues. The V end lost 1 base, the J end lost 0 bases, and 7 bases lay between the germline ends. DNA of the CDR3: TGTGCCAGCAGCTTAGGCTCAGTCTCCTACGAGCAGTACTTC. Translation gives CASSLGSVSYEQYF.

The genes are TRBV28 and TRBJ2-2; a possible D gene is TRBD2 (5 bases). This CDR3 is 13 amino acids long. Per germline, CDR1 MDHEN and CDR2 SYDVKM. The V and J ends lost 8 bases and 1 base respectively, with 8 bases between them. The CDR3 DNA is TGTGCCAGCGGCGGGCAGAACACCGGGGAGCTGTTTTTT. Translation: CASGGQNTGELFF.

V and J are TRBV28 and TRBJ1-1; D perhaps matches TRBD1 (5 bases). Per germline, CDR1 MDHEN and CDR2 SYDVKM. V lost 4 bases and J lost 0, with 15 bases in between. The CDR3 length is 16 residues. This CDR3 reads CASSSGAATMNTEAFF. The DNA of the CDR3 is TGTGCCAGCAGTTCTGGGGCCGCCACAATGAACACTGAAGCTTTCTTT.

The genes are TRBV3-1 (or the pseudogene TRBV3-2) and TRBJ1-5; maybe TRBD1 (5 bases). Germline CDR1 and CDR2: LGHDT and YNNKEL (reference sequence). V was shortened by 3 bases and J by 6 bases, with 9 bases between the two germline ends. The CDR3 covers 13 residues. The CDR3 bases are TGTGCCAGCAGCCACGGCAGGGCTCAGCCCCAGCATTTT. It specifies CASSHGRAQPQHF.

V and J are TRBV19 and TRBJ2-1, with TRBD2 matching over 12 bases. Germline trimming cut 3 bases from V and 9 bases from J; bases unmatched to any gene: 6. This CDR3 contains 15 residues. The germline V gene has CDR1 LNHDA and CDR2 SQIVND (reference sequence). CDR3 in DNA: TGTGCCAGTAGTATTTTGACTAGCGGGGGCCCTGAGCAGTTCTTC. Its protein product is CASSILTSGGPEQFF.